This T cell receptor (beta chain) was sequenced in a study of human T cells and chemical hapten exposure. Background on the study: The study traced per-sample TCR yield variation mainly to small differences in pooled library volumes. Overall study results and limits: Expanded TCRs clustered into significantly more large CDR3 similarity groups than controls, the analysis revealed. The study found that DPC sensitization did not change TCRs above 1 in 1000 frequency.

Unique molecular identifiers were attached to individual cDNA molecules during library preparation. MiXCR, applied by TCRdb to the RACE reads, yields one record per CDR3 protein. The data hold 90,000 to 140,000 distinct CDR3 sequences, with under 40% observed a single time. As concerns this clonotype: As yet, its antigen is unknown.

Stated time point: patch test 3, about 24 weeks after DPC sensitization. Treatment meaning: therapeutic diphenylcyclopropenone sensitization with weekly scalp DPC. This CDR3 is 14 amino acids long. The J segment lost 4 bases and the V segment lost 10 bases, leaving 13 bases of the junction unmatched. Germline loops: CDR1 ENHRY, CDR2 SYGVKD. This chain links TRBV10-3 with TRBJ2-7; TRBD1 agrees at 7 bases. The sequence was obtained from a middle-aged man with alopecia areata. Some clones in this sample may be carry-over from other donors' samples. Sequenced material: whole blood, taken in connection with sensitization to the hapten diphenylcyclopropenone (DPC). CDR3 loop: CATRQGVSIYEQYF. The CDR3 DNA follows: TGTGCCACCCGACAGGGCGTCTCTATATACGAGCAGTACTTC.